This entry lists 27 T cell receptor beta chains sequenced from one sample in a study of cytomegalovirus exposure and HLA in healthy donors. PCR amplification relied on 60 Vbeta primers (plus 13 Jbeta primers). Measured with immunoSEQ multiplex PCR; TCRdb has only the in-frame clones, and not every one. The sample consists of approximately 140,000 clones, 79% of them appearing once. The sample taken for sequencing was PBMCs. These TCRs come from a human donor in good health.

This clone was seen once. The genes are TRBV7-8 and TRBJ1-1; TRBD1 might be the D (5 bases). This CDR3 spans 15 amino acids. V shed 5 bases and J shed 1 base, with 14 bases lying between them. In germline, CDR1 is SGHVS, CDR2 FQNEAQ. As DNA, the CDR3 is TGTGCCAGCAGCCCATTTCCCCAGGGGAACACTGAAGCTTTCTTT. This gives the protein CASSPFPQGNTEAFF.

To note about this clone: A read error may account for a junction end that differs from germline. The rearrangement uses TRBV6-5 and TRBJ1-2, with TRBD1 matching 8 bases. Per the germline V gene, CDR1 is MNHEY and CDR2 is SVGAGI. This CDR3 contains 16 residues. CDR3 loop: CASSYLGTGVNHGYTF. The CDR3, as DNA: TGTGCCAGCAGTTACCTTGGGACAGGAGTTAACCATGGCTACACCTTC.

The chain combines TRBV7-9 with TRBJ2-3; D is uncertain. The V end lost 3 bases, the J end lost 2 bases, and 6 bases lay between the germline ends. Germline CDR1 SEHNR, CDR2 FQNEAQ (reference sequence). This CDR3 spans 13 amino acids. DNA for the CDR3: TGTGCCAGCAGCTTTTCCTTCACAGATACGCAGTATTTT. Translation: CASSFSFTDTQYF.

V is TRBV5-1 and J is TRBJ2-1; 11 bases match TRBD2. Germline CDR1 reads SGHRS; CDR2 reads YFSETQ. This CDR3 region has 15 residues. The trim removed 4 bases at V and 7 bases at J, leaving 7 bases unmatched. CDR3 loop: CASSGRLAGFNEQFF. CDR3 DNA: TGCGCCAGCAGCGGGAGACTAGCGGGGTTTAATGAGCAGTTCTTC.

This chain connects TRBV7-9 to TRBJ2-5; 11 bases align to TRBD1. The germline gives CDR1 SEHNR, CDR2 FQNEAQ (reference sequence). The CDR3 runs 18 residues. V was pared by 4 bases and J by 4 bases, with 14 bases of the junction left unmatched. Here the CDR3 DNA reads TGTGCCAGCAGCTCACCTTTTCACGGGACAGGGGGTATAGAGACCCAGTACTTC. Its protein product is CASSSPFHGTGGIETQYF.

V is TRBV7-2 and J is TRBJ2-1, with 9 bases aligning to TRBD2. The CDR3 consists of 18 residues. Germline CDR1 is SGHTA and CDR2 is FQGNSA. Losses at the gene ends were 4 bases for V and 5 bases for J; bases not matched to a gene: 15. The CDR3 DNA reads TGTGCCAGCAGCTCCCTCGTGAGTAGCGGGAGATCGGACAATGAGCAGTTCTTC. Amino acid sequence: CASSSLVSSGRSDNEQFF.

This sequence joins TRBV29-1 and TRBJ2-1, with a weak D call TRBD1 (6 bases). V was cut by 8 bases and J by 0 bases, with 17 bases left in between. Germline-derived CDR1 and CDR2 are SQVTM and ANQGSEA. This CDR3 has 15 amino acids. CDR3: CSTPRGSYSYNEQFF. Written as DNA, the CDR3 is TGCAGCACCCCCAGGGGCTCCTACTCCTACAATGAGCAGTTCTTC.

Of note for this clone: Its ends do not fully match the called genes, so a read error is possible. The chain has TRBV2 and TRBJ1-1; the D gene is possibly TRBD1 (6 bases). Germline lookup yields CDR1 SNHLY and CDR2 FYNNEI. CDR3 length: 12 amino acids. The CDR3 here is CASSVGQRHSVF. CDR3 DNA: TGTGCCAGCAGTGTAGGACAGCGCCACTCTGTTTTT. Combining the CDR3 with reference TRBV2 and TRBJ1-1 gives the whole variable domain EPEVTQTPSHQVTQMGQEVILRCVPISNHLYFYWYRQILGQKVEFLVSFYNNEISEKSEIFDDQFSVERPDGSNFTLKIRSTKLEDSAMYFCASSVGQRHSVFGQGTRLTVV.

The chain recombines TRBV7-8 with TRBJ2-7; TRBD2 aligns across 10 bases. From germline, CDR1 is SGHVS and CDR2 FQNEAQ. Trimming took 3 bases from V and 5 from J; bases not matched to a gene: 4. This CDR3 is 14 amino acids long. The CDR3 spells CASSFFGTSDEQYF. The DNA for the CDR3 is TGTGCCAGCAGCTTCTTTGGGACTAGCGACGAGCAGTACTTC. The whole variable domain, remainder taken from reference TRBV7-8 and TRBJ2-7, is GAGVSQSPRYKVAKRGQDVALRCDPISGHVSLFWYQQALGQGPEFLTYFQNEAQLDKSGLPSDRFFAERPEGSVSTLKIQRTQQEDSAVYLCASSFFGTSDEQYFGPGTRLTVT.

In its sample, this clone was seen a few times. CDR3 bases: TGTGCCATCAGGGCAGGGTGGGATAATTCACCCCTCCACTTT. This encodes CAIRAGWDNSPLHF. The chain carries TRBV10-3 and TRBJ1-6, with D possibly matching TRBD1 (5 bases). Looked up from germline, CDR1 is ENHRY and CDR2 is SYGVKD. V dropped 6 bases and J dropped 5 bases, with 11 bases sitting between them. The CDR3 has 14 amino acids.

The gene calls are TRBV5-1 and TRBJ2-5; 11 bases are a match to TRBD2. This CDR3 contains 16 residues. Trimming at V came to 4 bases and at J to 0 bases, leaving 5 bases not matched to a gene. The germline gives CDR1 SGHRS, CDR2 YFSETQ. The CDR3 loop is CASSPGTSGYQETQYF. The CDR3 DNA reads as TGCGCCAGCAGCCCCGGGACTAGCGGCTACCAAGAGACCCAGTACTTC.

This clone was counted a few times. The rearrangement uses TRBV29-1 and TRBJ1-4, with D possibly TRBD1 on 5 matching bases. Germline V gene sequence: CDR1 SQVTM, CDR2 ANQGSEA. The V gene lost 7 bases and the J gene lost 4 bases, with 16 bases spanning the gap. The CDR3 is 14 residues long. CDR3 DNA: TGCAGCGCCAAGCAGGCAGGGCGTAATGAAAAACTGTTTTTT. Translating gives CSAKQAGRNEKLFF.

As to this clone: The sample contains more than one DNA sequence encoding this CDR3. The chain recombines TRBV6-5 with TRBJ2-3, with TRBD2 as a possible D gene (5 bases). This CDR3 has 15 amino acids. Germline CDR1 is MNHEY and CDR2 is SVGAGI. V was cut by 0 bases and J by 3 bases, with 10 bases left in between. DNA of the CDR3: TGTGCCAGCAGTTACTCGGGAGTTGTTACAGATACGCAGTATTTT. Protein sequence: CASSYSGVVTDTQYF.

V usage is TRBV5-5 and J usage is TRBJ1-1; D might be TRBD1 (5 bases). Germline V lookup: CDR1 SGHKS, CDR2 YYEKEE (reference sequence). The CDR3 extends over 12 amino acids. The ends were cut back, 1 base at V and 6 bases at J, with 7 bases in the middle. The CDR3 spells CASSLSRAEAFF. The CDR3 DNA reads TGTGCCAGCAGCTTGTCCAGGGCTGAAGCTTTCTTT.

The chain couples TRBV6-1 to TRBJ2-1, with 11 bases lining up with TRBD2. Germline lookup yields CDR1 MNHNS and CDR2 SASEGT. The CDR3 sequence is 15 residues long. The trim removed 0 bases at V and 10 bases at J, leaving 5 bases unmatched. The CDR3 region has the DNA TGTGCCAGCAGTGAAGCAACTAGCGGGGGTTACGAGCAGTTCTTC. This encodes CASSEATSGGYEQFF.

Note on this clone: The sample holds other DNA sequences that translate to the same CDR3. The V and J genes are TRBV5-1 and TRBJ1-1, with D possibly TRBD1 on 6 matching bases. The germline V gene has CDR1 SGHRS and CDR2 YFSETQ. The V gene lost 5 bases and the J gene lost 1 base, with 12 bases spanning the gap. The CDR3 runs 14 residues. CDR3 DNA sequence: TGCGCCAGCAGTGGAGGGGGGGGGAACACTGAAGCTTTCTTT. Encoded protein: CASSGGGGNTEAFF.

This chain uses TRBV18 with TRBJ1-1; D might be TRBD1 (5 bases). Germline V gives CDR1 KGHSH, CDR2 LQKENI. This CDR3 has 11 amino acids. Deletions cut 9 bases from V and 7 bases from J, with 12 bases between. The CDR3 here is CASRRGLEAFF. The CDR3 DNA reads TGTGCCAGTCGACGGGGACTTGAAGCTTTCTTT.

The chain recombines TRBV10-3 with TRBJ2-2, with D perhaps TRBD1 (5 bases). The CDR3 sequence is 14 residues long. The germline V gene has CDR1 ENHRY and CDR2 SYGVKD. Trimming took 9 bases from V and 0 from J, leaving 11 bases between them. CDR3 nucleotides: TGTGCCATTTTAAGGGGATCGAACACCGGGGAGCTGTTTTTT. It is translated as CAILRGSNTGELFF.

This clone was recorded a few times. Here the CDR3 DNA reads TGCGCCAGCAGCGGACAGGGGAACTATGGCTACACCTTC. This gives the protein CASSGQGNYGYTF. The chain carries TRBV5-1 and TRBJ1-2; 9 bases match TRBD1. With 4 bases clipped from V and 2 bases from J, the junction kept 0 bases outside the gene matches. The germline V gene has CDR1 SGHRS and CDR2 YFSETQ. The CDR3 is 13 residues long.

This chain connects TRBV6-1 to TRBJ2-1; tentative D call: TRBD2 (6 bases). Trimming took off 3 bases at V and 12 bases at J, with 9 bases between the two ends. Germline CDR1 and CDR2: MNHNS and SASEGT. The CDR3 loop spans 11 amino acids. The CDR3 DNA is TGTGCCAGCAGTGAGTGGGAGGCGCAGTTCTTC. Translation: CASSEWEAQFF.

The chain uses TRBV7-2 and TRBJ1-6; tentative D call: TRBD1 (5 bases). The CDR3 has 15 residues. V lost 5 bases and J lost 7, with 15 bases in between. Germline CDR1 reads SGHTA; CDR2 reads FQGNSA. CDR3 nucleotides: TGTGCCAGCAGCATCCATAACCGGGGGAATTCACCCCTCCACTTT. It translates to CASSIHNRGNSPLHF.

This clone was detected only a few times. Here the CDR3 reads CAISGTGVYTF. The CDR3 DNA reads as TGTGCCATCAGTGGGACAGGGGTCTACACCTTC. This sequence joins TRBV10-3 and TRBJ1-2; the match to TRBD1 covers 9 bases. Germline-derived CDR1 and CDR2 are ENHRY and SYGVKD. CDR3 length equals 11 residues. Trimming at V came to 4 bases and at J to 10 bases, leaving 1 base not matched to a gene.

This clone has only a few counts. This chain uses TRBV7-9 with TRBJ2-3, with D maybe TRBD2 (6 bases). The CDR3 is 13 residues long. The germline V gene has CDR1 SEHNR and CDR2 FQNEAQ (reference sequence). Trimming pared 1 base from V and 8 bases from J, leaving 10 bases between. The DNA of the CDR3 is TGTGCCAGCAGCTTAGGAGTGGGGGGTACGCAGTATTTT. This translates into CASSLGVGGTQYF. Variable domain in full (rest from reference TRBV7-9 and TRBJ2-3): DTGVSQNPRHKITKRGQNVTFRCDPISEHNRLYWYRQTLGQGPEFLTYFQNEAQLEKSRLLSDRFSAERPKGSFSTLEIQRTEQGDSAMYLCASSLGVGGTQYFGPGTRLTVL.

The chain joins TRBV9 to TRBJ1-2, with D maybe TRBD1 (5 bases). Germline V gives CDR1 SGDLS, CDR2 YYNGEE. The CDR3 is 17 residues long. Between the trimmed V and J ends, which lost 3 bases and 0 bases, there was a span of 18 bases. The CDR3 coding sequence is TGTGCCAGCAGCGCGGGGGGACGGACCACCTCTAACTATGGCTACACCTTC. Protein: CASSAGGRTTSNYGYTF.

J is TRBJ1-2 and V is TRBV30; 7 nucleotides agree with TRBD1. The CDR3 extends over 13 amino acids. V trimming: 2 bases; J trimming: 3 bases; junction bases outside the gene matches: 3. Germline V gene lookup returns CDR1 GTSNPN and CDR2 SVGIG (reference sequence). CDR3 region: CAWSITGDYGYTF. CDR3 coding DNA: TGTGCCTGGAGTATTACAGGGGACTATGGCTACACCTTC.

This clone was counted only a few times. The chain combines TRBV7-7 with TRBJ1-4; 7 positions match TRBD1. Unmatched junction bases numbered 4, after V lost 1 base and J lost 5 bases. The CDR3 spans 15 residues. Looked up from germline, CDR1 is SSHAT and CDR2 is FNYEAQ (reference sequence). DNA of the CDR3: TGTGCCAGCAGCTTAGGGTCAGGGGGGAATGAAAAACTGTTTTTT. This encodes CASSLGSGGNEKLFF.

In DNA form, the CDR3 reads TGTGCCAGCAGCTCCTCCGGGACAGGGGGCGTTAAGGGTTTCTTT. This gives the protein CASSSSGTGGVKGFF. The V call is TRBV7-9, the J call TRBJ1-1; 12 bases match TRBD1. J lost 13 bases, V lost 4 bases, and 13 bases had no gene match. The germline V gene has CDR1 SEHNR and CDR2 FQNEAQ (reference sequence). The CDR3 totals 15 residues.